The 21 T cell receptor beta chains below were found in one sample sequenced in a study of T-cell reconstitution after alpha-beta-depleted transplantation in children. A TCRbeta library incorporating unique molecular identifiers was prepared. A single record per CDR3 protein comes from TCRdb applying MiXCR to the PCR reads. The data contain 500,000 or so distinct CDR3 sequences, about 10% of them singletons. The source was PBMCs, mostly from graft donor cells, collected 180 days after TCRalphabeta/CD19-depleted stem cell transplant. The source is a female patient aged 2-9 years who had a stem cell transplant for aplastic anemia, so the T cells may come from the graft donor.

The chain joins TRBV27 to TRBJ2-7, with 8 bases aligning to TRBD1. This CDR3 region has 16 residues. Trimming removed 4 bases from V and 3 bases from J; junction bases left unmatched: 11. Germline CDR1 MNHEY, CDR2 SMNVEV (reference sequence). The CDR3 nucleotides read TGTGCCAGCAGTTCGCTGGACAGGGCCATCGACTACGAGCAGTACTTC. This codes for CASSSLDRAIDYEQYF.

The rearrangement uses TRBV12-3 or TRBV12-4 and TRBJ2-1, with TRBD2 matching over 11 bases. V lost 3 bases to trimming and J lost 7 bases; unmatched junction nucleotides: 5. This CDR3 comprises 15 residues. DNA for the CDR3: TGTGCCAGCAGTTTCCTGGCTAGCGGGAGGAATGAGCAGTTCTTC. Translating it yields CASSFLASGRNEQFF.

The sample holds many counts of this clonotype. J is TRBJ1-1 and V is TRBV5-1, with a weak D call TRBD1 (5 bases). Trimming removed 3 bases at V and 5 bases at J, with 17 bases between. Germline lookup yields CDR1 SGHRS and CDR2 YFSETQ. This CDR3 is built from 15 residues. The CDR3 sequence: CASSSELPGNTEAFF. CDR3 bases: TGCGCCAGCAGCTCCGAACTTCCAGGGAATACTGAAGCTTTCTTT. The complete variable domain, with remaining parts taken from reference TRBV5-1 and TRBJ1-1, reads KAGVTQTPRYLIKTRGQQVTLSCSPISGHRSVSWYQQTPGQGLQFLFEYFSETQRNKGNFPGRFSGRQFSNSRSEMNVSTLELGDSALYLCASSSELPGNTEAFFGQGTRLTVV.

The J gene is TRBJ2-1, the V gene TRBV5-1; the D gene is possibly TRBD1 (6 bases). The germline V and J ends were trimmed by 4 bases and 4 bases, with 21 bases remaining between them. Germline CDR1 reads SGHRS; CDR2 reads YFSETQ. The CDR3 covers 17 residues. Written as DNA, the CDR3 is TGCGCCAGCAGCCTACTTCAGTTGTCAGGGGTTTACAATGAGCAGTTCTTC. Its protein is CASSLLQLSGVYNEQFF.

This clonotype was picked up a small number of times. J is TRBJ2-1 and V is TRBV29-1, with 14 bases lining up with TRBD2. The CDR3 runs 14 residues. V gave up 7 bases and J gave up 10 bases; unmatched junction bases: 9. Looked up from germline, CDR1 is SQVTM and CDR2 is ANQGSEA. CDR3 nucleotides: TGCAGCGGAATGACTAGCGGGAGGGCTGGGGAGCAGTTCTTC. Translating it yields CSGMTSGRAGEQFF.

The chain is built from TRBV20-1 and TRBJ2-2; D unclear. The germline gives CDR1 DFQATT, CDR2 SNEGSKA (reference sequence). The V end lost 2 bases, the J end lost 3 bases, and 4 bases lay between the germline ends. CDR3 size: 12 residues. In nucleotides, the CDR3 is TGCAGTGCTAGACGGGACACCGGGGAGCTGTTTTTT. Amino acids: CSARRDTGELFF.

This clonotype has at least ten counts. The chain uses TRBV14 and TRBJ1-5; maybe TRBD1 (6 bases). This CDR3 is 16 amino acids long. V was clipped by 4 bases and J by 3 bases, with 16 bases between them. The germline gives CDR1 SGHDN, CDR2 FVKESK. The CDR3 sequence: CASSLGGQGPNQPQHF. DNA of the CDR3: TGTGCCAGCAGCCTCGGGGGGCAGGGCCCCAATCAGCCCCAGCATTTT.

A few counts support this clonotype. The rearrangement uses TRBV29-1 and TRBJ2-2; D gene unclear. Trimming took 7 bases from V and 2 from J, leaving 23 bases between them. CDR1 SQVTM and CDR2 ANQGSEA come from the germline V gene. This CDR3 has 17 amino acids. For the CDR3, the DNA is TGCAGCGCTGCCGGGTCGCGGATAAAAGCAAACACCGGGGAGCTGTTTTTT. Its translation: CSAAGSRIKANTGELFF.

This clonotype was found many times. The V and J genes are TRBV7-2 and TRBJ2-5; D gene unclear. The CDR3 consists of 14 residues. Germline CDR1 is SGHTA and CDR2 is FQGNSA. V lost 4 bases to trimming and J lost 5 bases, with 14 bases between them. The CDR3 is CASSSAALGETQYF. The CDR3 DNA is TGTGCCAGCAGCTCCGCCGCGTTGGGGGAGACCCAGTACTTC. Looking up the rest from reference TRBV7-2 and TRBJ2-5 gives the full variable domain: GAGVSQSPSNKVTEKGKDVELRCDPISGHTALYWYRQSLGQGLEFLIYFQGNSAPDKSGLPSDRFSAERTGGSVSTLTIQRTQQEDSAVYLCASSSAALGETQYFGPGTRLLVL.

This rearrangement joins TRBV6-2 or TRBV6-3 to TRBJ1-3, with no clear D. CDR1 is MNHEY and CDR2 is SVGEGT in the germline V gene. The CDR3 is made up of 13 amino acids. V gave up 7 bases and J gave up 1 base, with 8 bases separating them. The CDR3 protein is CASKESSGNTIYF. CDR3 DNA sequence: TGTGCCAGCAAAGAGTCGTCTGGAAACACCATATATTTT.

V usage is TRBV11-1 and J usage is TRBJ2-5; D remains unclear. The CDR3 is 19 amino acids. V lost 3 bases and J lost 0, with 23 bases in between. Looked up from germline, CDR1 is SGHAT and CDR2 is FQDESV (reference sequence). Here the CDR3 reads CASSFAPTRDWRYQETQYF. CDR3 DNA: TGTGCCAGCAGCTTCGCGCCTACCCGAGATTGGCGGTACCAAGAGACCCAGTACTTC.

The chain carries TRBV20-1 and TRBJ2-1, with 12 bases matching TRBD2. The CDR3 covers 16 residues. The V gene's germline CDR1 is DFQATT and CDR2 SNEGSKA (reference sequence). Trimming removed 3 bases from V and 8 bases from J; junction bases left unmatched: 11. The DNA of the CDR3 is TGCAGTGCTAGTAGGCTGAGAACTAGCGGGAGGTATGAGCAGTTCTTC. Its protein product is CSASRLRTSGRYEQFF.

This clonotype came up a few times. The chain carries TRBV12-3 or TRBV12-4 and TRBJ1-2; TRBD1 matches at 12 bases. There are 18 residues in the CDR3. The J segment lost 4 bases and the V segment lost 7 bases, leaving 16 bases of the junction unmatched. The CDR3 bases are TGTGCCAGCACCGGAACCGGGACAGGGGGCATCCGACCCTATGGCTACACCTTC. Residues: CASTGTGTGGIRPYGYTF.

This clonotype has more than one count but fewer than ten. The chain's CDR3 is CASNRRESTDTQYF. CDR3 bases: TGTGCCAGCAACCGACGGGAGAGCACAGATACGCAGTATTTT. The chain carries TRBV12-3 or TRBV12-4 and TRBJ2-3; D may be TRBD2 (6 bases). The CDR3 is made up of 14 amino acids. V gave up 7 bases and J gave up 0 bases, with 11 bases separating them.

This clonotype was detected ten times or more. The chain combines TRBV12-3 or TRBV12-4 with TRBJ2-2; tentative D call: TRBD2 (6 bases). This CDR3 contains 14 residues. The ends were cut back, 3 bases at V and 5 bases at J, with 10 bases in the middle. CDR3 protein: CASSFTRETGELFF. The CDR3 DNA reads TGTGCCAGCAGTTTCACCCGGGAGACCGGGGAGCTGTTTTTT.

In its sample, this clonotype was seen a few times. The rearrangement joins TRBV5-1 to TRBJ2-2, with no clear D. The germline V gene has CDR1 SGHRS and CDR2 YFSETQ. The CDR3 has 16 residues. The ends were cut back, 0 bases at V and 1 base at J, with 10 bases in the middle. CDR3 loop: CASSLGLLLNTGELFF. The CDR3 nucleotides read TGCGCCAGCAGCTTGGGACTCTTATTGAACACCGGGGAGCTGTTTTTT.

This clonotype was observed a handful of times. The rearrangement uses TRBV20-1 and TRBJ2-2; 8 positions match TRBD2. Germline V CDR1 and CDR2: DFQATT, SNEGSKA (reference sequence). V shed 0 bases and J 4 bases; nucleotides not matched to a gene: 4. The CDR3 is 15 amino acids. CDR3 bases: TGCAGTGCTAGAGAGGGCGGGGGGATCACCGGGGAGCTGTTTTTT. This encodes CSAREGGGITGELFF.

This clonotype was counted many times. The chain recombines TRBV28 with TRBJ1-1, with a tentative D call TRBD1 (5 bases). The length of the CDR3 is 17 residues. The V and J ends lost 5 bases and 1 base respectively, with 20 bases between them. The germline gives CDR1 MDHEN, CDR2 SYDVKM. As DNA, the CDR3 is TGTGCCAGCAGTCTAACCCACCTTATTACAGGGAACACTGAAGCTTTCTTT. Its translation is CASSLTHLITGNTEAFF. The full variable domain, rest sourced from reference TRBV28 and TRBJ1-1, is DVKVTQSSRYLVKRTGEKVFLECVQDMDHENMFWYRQDPGLGLRLIYFSYDVKMKEKGDIPEGYSVSREKKERFSLILESASTNQTSMYLCASSLTHLITGNTEAFFGQGTRLTVV.

This clonotype has just a few counts. This chain joins TRBV7-7 and TRBJ2-1; D may be TRBD2 (6 bases). CDR3 length: 15 residues. V was shortened by 5 bases and J by 2 bases, with 13 bases between the two germline ends. The germline V gene has CDR1 SSHAT and CDR2 FNYEAQ (reference sequence). The CDR3 reads CASSPLTSPYNEQFF. CDR3 DNA sequence: TGTGCCAGCAGCCCCCTGACTAGTCCCTACAATGAGCAGTTCTTC.

The sample holds many counts of this clonotype. The V and J genes are TRBV25-1 and TRBJ2-2; D is perhaps TRBD2 (5 bases). This CDR3 is 16 amino acids long. Germline lookup yields CDR1 MGHDK and CDR2 SYGVNS. V lost 1 base to trimming and J lost 5 bases, with 14 bases between them. The CDR3 region has the DNA TGTGCCAGCAGTGAATCCGGGAATGGCCAAACCGGGGAGCTGTTTTTT. Translated, it gives CASSESGNGQTGELFF. Supplemented by reference TRBV25-1 and TRBJ2-2, the full variable domain reads EADIYQTPRYLVIGTGKKITLECSQTMGHDKMYWYQQDPGMELHLIHYSYGVNSTEKGDLSSESTVSRIRTEHFPLTLESARPSHTSQYLCASSESGNGQTGELFFGEGSRLTVL.

The chain uses TRBV11-1 and TRBJ1-1; TRBD1 is a possible D gene (5 bases). The CDR3 is 15 residues long. CDR1 and CDR2 (germline): SGHAT, FQDESV (reference sequence). V was pared by 3 bases and J by 0 bases, with 11 bases between. The CDR3 DNA is TGTGCCAGCAGCTTTGGATCAGGGTTGAACACTGAAGCTTTCTTT. It is translated as CASSFGSGLNTEAFF.